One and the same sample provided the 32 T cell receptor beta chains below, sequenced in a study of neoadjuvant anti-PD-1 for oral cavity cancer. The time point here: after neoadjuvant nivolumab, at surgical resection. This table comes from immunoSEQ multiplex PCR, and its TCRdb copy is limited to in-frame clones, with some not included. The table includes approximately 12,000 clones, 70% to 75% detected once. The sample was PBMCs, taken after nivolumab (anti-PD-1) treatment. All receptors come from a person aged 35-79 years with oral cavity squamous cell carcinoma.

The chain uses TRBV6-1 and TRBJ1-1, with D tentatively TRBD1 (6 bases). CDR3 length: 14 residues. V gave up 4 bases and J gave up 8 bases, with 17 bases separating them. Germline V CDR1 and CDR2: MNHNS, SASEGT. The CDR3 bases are TGTGCCAGCAGTGTCGTTCACAGGGAGGTAGAAGCTTTCTTT. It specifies CASSVVHREVEAFF.

The CDR3 spells CASRGQGKIQYF. In DNA form, the CDR3 reads TGTGCCAGCAGGGGACAGGGAAAAATTCAGTACTTC. The chain is built from TRBV2 and TRBJ2-4, with 9 bases matching TRBD1. Germline lookup yields CDR1 SNHLY and CDR2 FYNNEI. Trimming at V came to 6 bases and at J to 10 bases, leaving 4 bases not matched to a gene. The CDR3 is 12 residues long.

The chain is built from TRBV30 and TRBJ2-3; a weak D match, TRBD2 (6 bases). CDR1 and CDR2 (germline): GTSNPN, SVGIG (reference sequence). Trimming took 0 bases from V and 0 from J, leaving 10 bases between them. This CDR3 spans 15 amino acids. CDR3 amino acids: CAWSVGGSSTDTQYF. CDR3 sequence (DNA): TGTGCCTGGAGTGTAGGAGGGTCTAGCACAGATACGCAGTATTTT.

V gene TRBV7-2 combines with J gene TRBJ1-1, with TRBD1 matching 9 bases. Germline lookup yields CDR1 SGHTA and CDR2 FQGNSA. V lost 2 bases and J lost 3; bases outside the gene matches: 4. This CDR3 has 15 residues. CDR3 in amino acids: CASSLRGQGDTEAFF. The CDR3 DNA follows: TGTGCCAGCAGCTTACGGGGACAGGGCGACACTGAAGCTTTCTTT.

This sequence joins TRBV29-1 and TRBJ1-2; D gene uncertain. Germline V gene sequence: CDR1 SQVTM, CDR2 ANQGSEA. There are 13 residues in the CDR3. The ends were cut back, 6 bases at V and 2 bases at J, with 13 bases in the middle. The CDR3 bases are TGCAGCGTGACGTCCCAAAGAAACTATGGCTACACCTTC. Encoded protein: CSVTSQRNYGYTF.

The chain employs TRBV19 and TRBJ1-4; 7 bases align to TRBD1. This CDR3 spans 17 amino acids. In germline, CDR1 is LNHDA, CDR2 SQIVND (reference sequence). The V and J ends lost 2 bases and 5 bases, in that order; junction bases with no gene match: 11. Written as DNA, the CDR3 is TGTGCCAGTAGTATACGCCGCGGGGACAGCTACAATGAAAAACTGTTTTTT. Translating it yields CASSIRRGDSYNEKLFF.

The CDR3 sequence is CASSELGQTLNEKLFF. In DNA form, the CDR3 reads TGTGCCAGCAGTGAATTAGGTCAGACCCTTAATGAAAAACTGTTTTTT. This chain uses TRBV25-1 with TRBJ1-4, with unresolved D. The V gene's germline CDR1 is MGHDK and CDR2 SYGVNS. The CDR3 is 16 residues long. V was pared by 1 base and J by 4 bases, with 13 bases between.

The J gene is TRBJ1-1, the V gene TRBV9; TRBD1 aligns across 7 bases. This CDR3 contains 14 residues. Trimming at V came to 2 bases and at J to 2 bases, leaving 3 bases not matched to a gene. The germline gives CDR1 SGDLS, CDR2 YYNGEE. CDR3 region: CASSVGQINTEAFF. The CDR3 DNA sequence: TGTGCCAGCAGCGTGGGACAGATTAACACTGAAGCTTTCTTT.

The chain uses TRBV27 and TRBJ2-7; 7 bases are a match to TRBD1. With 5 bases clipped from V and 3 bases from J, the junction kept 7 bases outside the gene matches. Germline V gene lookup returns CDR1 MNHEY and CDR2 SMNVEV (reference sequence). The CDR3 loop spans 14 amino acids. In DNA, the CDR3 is TGTGCCAGCAGTCCTCGACAGGGTTACTACGAGCAGTACTTC. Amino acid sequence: CASSPRQGYYEQYF.

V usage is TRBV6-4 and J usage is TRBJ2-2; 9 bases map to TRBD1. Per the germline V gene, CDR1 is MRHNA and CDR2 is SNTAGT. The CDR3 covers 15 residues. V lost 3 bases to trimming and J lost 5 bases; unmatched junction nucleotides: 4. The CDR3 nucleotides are TGTGCCAGCAGTGAGATGACAGGGGGAACCGGGGAGCTGTTTTTT. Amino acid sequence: CASSEMTGGTGELFF.

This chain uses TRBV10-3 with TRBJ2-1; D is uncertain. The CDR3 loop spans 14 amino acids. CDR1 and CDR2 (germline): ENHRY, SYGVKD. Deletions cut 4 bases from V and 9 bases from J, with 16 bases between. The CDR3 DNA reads TGTGCCATCAGTGCTATCATGATCGCCGGTGAGCAGTTCTTC. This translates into CAISAIMIAGEQFF.

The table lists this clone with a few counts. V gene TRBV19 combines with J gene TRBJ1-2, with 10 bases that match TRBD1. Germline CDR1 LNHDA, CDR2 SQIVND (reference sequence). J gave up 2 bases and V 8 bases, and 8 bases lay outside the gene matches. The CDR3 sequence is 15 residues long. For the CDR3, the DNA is TGTGCCAGTTCCCCCGGACAGGGGGGAAACTATGGCTACACCTTC. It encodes CASSPGQGGNYGYTF.

The CDR3 protein is CASSSDRETIKTQYF. CDR3 DNA sequence: TGTGCCAGCAGTTCGGACAGGGAAACGATAAAGACCCAGTACTTC. This chain uses TRBV27 with TRBJ2-5, with 8 bases identical to TRBD1. Losses at the gene ends were 4 bases for V and 6 bases for J; bases not matched to a gene: 10. The germline gives CDR1 MNHEY, CDR2 SMNVEV (reference sequence). The CDR3 runs 15 residues.

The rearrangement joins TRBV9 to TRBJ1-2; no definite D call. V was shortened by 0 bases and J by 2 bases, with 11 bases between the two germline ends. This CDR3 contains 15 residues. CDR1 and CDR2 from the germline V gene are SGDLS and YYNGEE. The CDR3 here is CASSVEVSPNYGYTF. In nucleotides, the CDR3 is TGTGCCAGCAGCGTAGAGGTCTCACCAAACTATGGCTACACCTTC.

DNA of the CDR3: TGTGCCAGCAGTGAACCGCGACAGGGACTGGTAGAGACCCAGTACTTC. This codes for CASSEPRQGLVETQYF. V and J are TRBV6-1 and TRBJ2-5; maybe TRBD1 (7 bases). Germline CDR1 and CDR2: MNHNS and SASEGT. The length of the CDR3 is 16 residues. V dropped 2 bases and J dropped 4 bases, with 17 bases sitting between them.

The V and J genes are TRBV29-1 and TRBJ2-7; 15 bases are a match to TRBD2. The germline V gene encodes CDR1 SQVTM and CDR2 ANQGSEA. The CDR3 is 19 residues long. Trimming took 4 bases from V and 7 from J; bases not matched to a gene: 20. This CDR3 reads CSVGSRQRPGLAGGGEQYF. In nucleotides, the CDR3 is TGCAGCGTTGGGTCCCGACAACGACCGGGACTAGCGGGAGGAGGGGAGCAGTACTTC.

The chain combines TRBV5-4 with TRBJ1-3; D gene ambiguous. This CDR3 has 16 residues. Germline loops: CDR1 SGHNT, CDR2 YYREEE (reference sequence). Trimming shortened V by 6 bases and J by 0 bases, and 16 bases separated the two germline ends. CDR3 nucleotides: TGTGCCAGCACCACGATTGGTGGCCGCTCTGGAAACACCATATATTTT. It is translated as CASTTIGGRSGNTIYF.

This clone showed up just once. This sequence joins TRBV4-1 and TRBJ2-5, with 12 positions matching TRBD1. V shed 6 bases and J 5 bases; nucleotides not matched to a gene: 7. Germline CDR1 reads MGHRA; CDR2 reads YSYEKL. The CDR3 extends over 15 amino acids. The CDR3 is CASSQGTGGFETQYF. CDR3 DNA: TGCGCCAGCAGTCAGGGGACAGGGGGCTTCGAGACCCAGTACTTC.

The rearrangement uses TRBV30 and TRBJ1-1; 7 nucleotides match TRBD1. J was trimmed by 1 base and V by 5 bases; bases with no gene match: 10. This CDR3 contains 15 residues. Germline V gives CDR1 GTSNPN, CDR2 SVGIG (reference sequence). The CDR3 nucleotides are TGTGCCTGGGGGAGGGGGACAGTGAGGAACACTGAAGCTTTCTTT. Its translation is CAWGRGTVRNTEAFF.

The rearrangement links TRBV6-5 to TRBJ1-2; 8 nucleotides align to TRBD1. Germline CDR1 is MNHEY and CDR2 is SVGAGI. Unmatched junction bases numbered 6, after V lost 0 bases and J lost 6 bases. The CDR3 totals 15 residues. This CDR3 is CASSYSIQGANGYTF. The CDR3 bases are TGTGCCAGCAGTTACTCGATCCAGGGGGCAAATGGCTACACCTTC.

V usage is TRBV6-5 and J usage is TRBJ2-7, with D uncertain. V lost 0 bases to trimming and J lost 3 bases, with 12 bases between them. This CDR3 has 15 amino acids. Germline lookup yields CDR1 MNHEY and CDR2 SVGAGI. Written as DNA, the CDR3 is TGTGCCAGCAGTTACTCGTTGCACGGCTACTACGAGCAGTACTTC. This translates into CASSYSLHGYYEQYF.

The CDR3 sequence is CASDRTSTDTQYF. The CDR3 nucleotides are TGTGCCAGCGATAGGACTAGCACAGATACGCAGTATTTT. J is TRBJ2-3 and V is TRBV2; possible D gene TRBD2, 5 bases. From germline, CDR1 is SNHLY and CDR2 FYNNEI. The ends were cut back, 8 bases at V and 0 bases at J, with 9 bases in the middle. This CDR3 region has 13 residues.

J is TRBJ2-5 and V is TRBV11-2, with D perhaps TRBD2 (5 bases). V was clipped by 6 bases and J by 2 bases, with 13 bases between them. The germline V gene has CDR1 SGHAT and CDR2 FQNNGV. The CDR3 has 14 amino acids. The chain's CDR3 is CASRYDYRQETQYF. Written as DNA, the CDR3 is TGTGCCAGCAGATACGACTACCGTCAAGAGACCCAGTACTTC.

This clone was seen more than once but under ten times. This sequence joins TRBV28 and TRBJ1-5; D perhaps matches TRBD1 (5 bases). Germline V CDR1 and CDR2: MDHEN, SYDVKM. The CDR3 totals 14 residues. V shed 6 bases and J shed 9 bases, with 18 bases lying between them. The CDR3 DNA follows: TGTGCCAGCAGCCCGCCCTCGGACACGGCGCCCCAGCATTTT. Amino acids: CASSPPSDTAPQHF. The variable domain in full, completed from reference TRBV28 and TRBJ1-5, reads DVKVTQSSRYLVKRTGEKVFLECVQDMDHENMFWYRQDPGLGLRLIYFSYDVKMKEKGDIPEGYSVSREKKERFSLILESASTNQTSMYLCASSPPSDTAPQHFGDGTRLSIL.

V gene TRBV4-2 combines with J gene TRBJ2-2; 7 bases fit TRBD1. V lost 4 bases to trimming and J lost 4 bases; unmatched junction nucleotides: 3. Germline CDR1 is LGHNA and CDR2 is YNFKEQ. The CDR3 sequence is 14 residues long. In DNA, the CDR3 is TGTGCCAGCAGCCCAGAGGGGGCCACCGGGGAGCTGTTTTTT. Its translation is CASSPEGATGELFF.

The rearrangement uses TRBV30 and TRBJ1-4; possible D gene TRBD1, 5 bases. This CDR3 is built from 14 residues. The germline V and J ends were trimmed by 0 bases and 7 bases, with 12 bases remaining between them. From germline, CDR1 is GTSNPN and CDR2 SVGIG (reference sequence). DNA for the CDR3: TGTGCCTGGAGTGTCCCCGGGACGGGTGAAAAACTGTTTTTT. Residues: CAWSVPGTGEKLFF.

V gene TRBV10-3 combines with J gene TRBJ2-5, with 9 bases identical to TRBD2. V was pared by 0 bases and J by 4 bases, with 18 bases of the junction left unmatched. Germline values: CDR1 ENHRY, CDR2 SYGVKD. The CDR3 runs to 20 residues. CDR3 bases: TGTGCCATCAGTGAGTCGGGGTTGGTAGCGGGAGCTGCGGGAGGAGAGACCCAGTACTTC. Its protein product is CAISESGLVAGAAGGETQYF.

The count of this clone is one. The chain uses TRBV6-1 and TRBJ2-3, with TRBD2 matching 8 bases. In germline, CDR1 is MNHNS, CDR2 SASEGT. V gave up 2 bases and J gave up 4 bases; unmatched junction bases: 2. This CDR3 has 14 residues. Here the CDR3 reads CASSEIGRADTQYF. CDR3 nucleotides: TGTGCCAGCAGTGAAATCGGGAGGGCAGATACGCAGTATTTT.

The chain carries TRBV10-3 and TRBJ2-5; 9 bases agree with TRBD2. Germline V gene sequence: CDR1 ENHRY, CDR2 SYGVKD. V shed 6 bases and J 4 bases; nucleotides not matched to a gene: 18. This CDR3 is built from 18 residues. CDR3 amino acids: CAIRAGTSQSSVSETQYF. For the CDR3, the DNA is TGTGCCATCAGGGCCGGGACTAGCCAGTCGTCAGTGTCAGAGACCCAGTACTTC.

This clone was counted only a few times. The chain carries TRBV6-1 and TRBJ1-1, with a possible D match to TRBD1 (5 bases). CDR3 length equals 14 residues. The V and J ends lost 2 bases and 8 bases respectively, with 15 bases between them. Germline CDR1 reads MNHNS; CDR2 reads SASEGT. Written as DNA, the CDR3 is TGTGCCAGCAGTGAATGGGGGATCGGTCGGGAAGCTTTCTTT. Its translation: CASSEWGIGREAFF.

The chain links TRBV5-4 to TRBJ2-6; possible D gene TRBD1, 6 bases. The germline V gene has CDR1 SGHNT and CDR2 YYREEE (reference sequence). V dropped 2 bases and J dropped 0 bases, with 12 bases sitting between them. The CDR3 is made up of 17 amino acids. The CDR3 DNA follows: TGTGCCAGCAGCTTTAGGACAGAGATCTCTGGGGCCAACGTCCTGACTTTC. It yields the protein CASSFRTEISGANVLTF.

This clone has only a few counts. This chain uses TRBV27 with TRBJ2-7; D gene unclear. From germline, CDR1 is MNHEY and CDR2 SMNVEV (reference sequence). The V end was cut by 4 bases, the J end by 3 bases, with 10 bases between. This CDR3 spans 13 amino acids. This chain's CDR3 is CASSSSTIYEQYF. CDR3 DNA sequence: TGTGCCAGCAGTTCCTCGACCATCTACGAGCAGTACTTC.